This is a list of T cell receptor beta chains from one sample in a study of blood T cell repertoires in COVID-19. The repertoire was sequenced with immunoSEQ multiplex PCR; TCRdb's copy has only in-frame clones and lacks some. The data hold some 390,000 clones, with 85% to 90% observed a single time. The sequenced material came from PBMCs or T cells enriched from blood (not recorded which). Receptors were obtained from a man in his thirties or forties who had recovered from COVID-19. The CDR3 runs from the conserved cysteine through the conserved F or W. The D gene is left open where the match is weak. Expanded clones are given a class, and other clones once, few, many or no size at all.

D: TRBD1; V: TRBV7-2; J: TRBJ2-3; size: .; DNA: TGTGCCAGCAGCCACCGGACAGGGAAAACAGATACGCAGTATTTT; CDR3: CASSHRTGKTDTQYF
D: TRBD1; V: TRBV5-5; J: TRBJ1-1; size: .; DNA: TGTGCCAGCAGCTTAGGACAGGGATCCCTTGAAGCTTTCTTT; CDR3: CASSLGQGSLEAFF
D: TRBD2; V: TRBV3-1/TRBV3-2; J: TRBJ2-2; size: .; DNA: TGTGCCAGCAGCCAATTTGCGGGAGGGATCGGGGAGCTGTTTTTT; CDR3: CASSQFAGGIGELFF
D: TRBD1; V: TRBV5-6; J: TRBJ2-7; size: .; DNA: TGTGCCAGCAGCCGACAGGGGGCCGGATACGAGCAGTACTTC; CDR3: CASSRQGAGYEQYF
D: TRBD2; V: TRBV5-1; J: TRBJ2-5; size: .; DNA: TGCGCCAGCAGCTTGGGCGCCGGGACTAGCGGGAGGGCCCTTAGGGAGACCCAGTACTTC; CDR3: CASSLGAGTSGRALRETQYF
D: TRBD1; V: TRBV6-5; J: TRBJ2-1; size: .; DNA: TGTGCCAGCAGCCAAGACAGGGGGGTGTCCAATGAGCAGTTCTTC; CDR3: CASSQDRGVSNEQFF
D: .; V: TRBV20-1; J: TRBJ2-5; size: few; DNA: TGCAGTGGAGGGGAGACCCAGTACTTC; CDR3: CSGGETQYF
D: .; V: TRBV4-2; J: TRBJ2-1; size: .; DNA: TGTGCCAGCAGCCAAGCACTTGGGCCCACTGAGCAGTTCTTC; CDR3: CASSQALGPTEQFF
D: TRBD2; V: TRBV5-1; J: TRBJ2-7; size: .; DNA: TGCGCCAGCAGCCCGGCGGGGGGGGCGCGTGAGCAGTACTTC; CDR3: CASSPAGGAREQYF
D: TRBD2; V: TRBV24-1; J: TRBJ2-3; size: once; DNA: TGTGCCACCAGTGATTTAACTAGCGGGATCACAGATACGCAGTATTTT; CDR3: CATSDLTSGITDTQYF
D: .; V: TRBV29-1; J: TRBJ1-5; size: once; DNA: TGCAGCGTCTCTGGGTCAGGGCTTGGTCAGCCCCAGCATTTT; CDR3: CSVSGSGLGQPQHF
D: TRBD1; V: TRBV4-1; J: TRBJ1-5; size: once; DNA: TGCGCCAGCAGCCCCTGGGACAGGGCCGGTCAGCCCCAGCATTTT; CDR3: CASSPWDRAGQPQHF
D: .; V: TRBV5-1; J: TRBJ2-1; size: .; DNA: TGCGCCAGCAGCTGGGGACTGAATGAGCAGTTCTTC; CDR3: CASSWGLNEQFF
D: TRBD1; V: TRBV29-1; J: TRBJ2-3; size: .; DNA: TGCAGCGCAGCGGGACAGGGGGTGGGAGACACAGATACGCAGTATTTT; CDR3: CSAAGQGVGDTDTQYF
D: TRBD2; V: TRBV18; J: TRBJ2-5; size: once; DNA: TGTGCCAGCTCACCACCGGCGGGAGGGCCCCAAGAGACCCAGTACTTC; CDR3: CASSPPAGGPQETQYF
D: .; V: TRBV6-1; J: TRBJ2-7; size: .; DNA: TGTGCCAGCAGTGACATCCTCACAGGCGACGAGCAGTACTTC; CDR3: CASSDILTGDEQYF
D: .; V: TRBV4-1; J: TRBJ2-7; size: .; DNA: TGCGCCAGCAGCCTGCGTGACTCCTACGAGCAGTACTTC; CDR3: CASSLRDSYEQYF
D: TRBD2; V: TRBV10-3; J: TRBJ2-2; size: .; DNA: TGTGCCATCAGTGAGGAGAGAGCGGGAGCCTCGGGCACCGGGGAGCTGTTTTTT; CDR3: CAISEERAGASGTGELFF
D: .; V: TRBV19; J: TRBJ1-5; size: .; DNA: TGTGCCAGTAGTATTGAGAGCAAGCCCCAGCATTTT; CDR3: CASSIESKPQHF
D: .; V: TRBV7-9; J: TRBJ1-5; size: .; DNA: TGTGCCAGCAGCCTGGGGGGTGATCAGCCCCAGCATTTT; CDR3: CASSLGGDQPQHF
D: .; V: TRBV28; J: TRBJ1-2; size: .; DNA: TGTGCCAGCAGTTTAAAAATCTCTAACTATGGCTACACCTTC; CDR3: CASSLKISNYGYTF
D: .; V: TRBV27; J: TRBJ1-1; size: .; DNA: TGTGCCAGCAGTTTAATAGCAGGGATGAACACTGAAGCTTTCTTT; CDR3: CASSLIAGMNTEAFF
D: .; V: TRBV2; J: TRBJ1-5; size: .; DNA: TGTGCCAGCAGACAGAATAATCAGCCCCAGCATTTT; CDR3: CASRQNNQPQHF
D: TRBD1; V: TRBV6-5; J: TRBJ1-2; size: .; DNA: TGTGCCAGCAGTTGGGACAGGGGCTATGGCTACACCTTC; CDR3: CASSWDRGYGYTF
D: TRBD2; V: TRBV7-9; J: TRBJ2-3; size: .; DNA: TGTGCCAGCAGCTTGTCGGGCGGGAGAGCAACAGATACGCAGTATTTT; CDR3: CASSLSGGRATDTQYF
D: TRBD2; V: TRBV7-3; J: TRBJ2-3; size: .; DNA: TGTGCCAGCAGCTCCGAATTGACTAGCGCGACCACAGATACGCAGTATTTT; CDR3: CASSSELTSATTDTQYF
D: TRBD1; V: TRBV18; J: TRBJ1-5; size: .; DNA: TGTGCCAGCTCGCCGGGACAGGGGGATCAGCCCCAGCATTTT; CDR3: CASSPGQGDQPQHF
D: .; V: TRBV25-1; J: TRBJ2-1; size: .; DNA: TGTGCCAGCAGTGAAATCAGGGAATCCTACAATGAGCAGTTCTTC; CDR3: CASSEIRESYNEQFF
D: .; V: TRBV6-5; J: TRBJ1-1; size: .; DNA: TGTGCCAGCAGTACAGACCGATTGAACACTGAAGCTTTCTTT; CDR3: CASSTDRLNTEAFF
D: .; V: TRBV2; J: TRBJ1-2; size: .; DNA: TGTGCCAGCAGTGATGGAGGGAACTATGGCTACACCTTC; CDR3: CASSDGGNYGYTF
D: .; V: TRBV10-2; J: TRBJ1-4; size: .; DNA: TGCGCCAGCAGTGAATCCAGGGGAGATGAAAAACTGTTTTTT; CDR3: CASSESRGDEKLFF
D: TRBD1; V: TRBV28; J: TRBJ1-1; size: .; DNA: TGTGCCAGCAGTTTATTGCAGGGGGCGTCTGCTAAAGCTTTCTTT; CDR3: CASSLLQGASAKAFF
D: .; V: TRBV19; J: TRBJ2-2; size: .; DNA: TGTGCCAGTAGTATTGGGGCGGACACCGGGGAGCTGTTTTTT; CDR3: CASSIGADTGELFF
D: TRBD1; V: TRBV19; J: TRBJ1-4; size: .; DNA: TGTGCCAGTAGTTCTACAGGGGATGGCGAAAAACTGTTTTTT; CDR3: CASSSTGDGEKLFF
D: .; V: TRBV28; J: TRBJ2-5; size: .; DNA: TGTGCCAGCACGCCCAGGGGACGAGAGACCCAGTACTTC; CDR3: CASTPRGRETQYF
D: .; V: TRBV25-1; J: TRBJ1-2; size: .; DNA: TGTGCCAGCGGCAGTATTAACTATGGCTACACCTTC; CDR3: CASGSINYGYTF
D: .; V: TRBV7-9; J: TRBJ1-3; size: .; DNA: TGTGCCAGCAGCTTAGTAACCCAAGCGGCTGGAAACACCATATATTTT; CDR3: CASSLVTQAAGNTIYF
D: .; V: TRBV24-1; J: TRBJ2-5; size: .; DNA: TGTGCCACGGGCTCTGGAGAGACCCAGTACTTC; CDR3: CATGSGETQYF
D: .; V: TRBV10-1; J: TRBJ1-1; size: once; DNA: TGCGCCAGCAGTGAGGAGTTTGGGAACACTGAAGCTTTCTTT; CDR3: CASSEEFGNTEAFF
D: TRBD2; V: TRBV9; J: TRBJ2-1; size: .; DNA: TGTGCCAGCAGCGTCGTAGCGGGGTCACGCAATGAGCAGTTCTTC; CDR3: CASSVVAGSRNEQFF
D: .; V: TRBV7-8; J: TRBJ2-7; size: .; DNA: TGTGCCAGCAGCTTAGCCCGGACTATCGACTACGAGCAGTACTTC; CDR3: CASSLARTIDYEQYF
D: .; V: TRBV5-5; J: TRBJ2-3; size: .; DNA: TGTGCCAGCAGCTTTCGGGATACAGATACGCAGTATTTT; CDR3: CASSFRDTDTQYF
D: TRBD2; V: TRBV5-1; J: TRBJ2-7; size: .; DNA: TGCGCCAGCAGCGTAGGGACTAGCGGGATGTACGAGCAGTACTTC; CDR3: CASSVGTSGMYEQYF
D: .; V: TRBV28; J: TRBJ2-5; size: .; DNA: TGTGCCAGCAGTGGCGGCCACCAAGAGACCCAGTACTTC; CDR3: CASSGGHQETQYF
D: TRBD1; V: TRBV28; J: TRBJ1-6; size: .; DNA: TGTGCCAGCAGCATCCCCCAGGGGGGTTCACCCCTCCACTTT; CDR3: CASSIPQGGSPLHF
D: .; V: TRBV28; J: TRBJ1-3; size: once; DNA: TGTGCCAGCAGCCAACGACAGAGTATCTCTGGAAACACCATATATTTT; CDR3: CASSQRQSISGNTIYF
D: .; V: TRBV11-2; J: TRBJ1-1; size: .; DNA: TGTGCCAGCAGCTTCGGGGGAACGGGCACTGAAGCTTTCTTT; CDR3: CASSFGGTGTEAFF
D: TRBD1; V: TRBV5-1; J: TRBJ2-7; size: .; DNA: TGCGCCAGCAGCCTCGGGACAGGGGGCTTGGAGCAGTACTTC; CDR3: CASSLGTGGLEQYF
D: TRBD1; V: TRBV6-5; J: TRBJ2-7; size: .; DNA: TGTGCCAGCAGGATTGCGGGACAGGGGGCATACGAGCAGTACTTC; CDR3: CASRIAGQGAYEQYF
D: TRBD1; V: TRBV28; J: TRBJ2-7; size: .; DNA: TGTGCCAGCAGTGAGGGACAGGGCCTTTGGGAGCAGTACTTC; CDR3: CASSEGQGLWEQYF
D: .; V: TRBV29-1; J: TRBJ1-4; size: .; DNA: TGCAGCGTTGGACAGCTTGCAACTAATGAAAAACTGTTTTTT; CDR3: CSVGQLATNEKLFF
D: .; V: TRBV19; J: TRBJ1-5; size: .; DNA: TGTGCCAGTACCCAGACCGGCAGGCAGCCCCAGCATTTT; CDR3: CASTQTGRQPQHF
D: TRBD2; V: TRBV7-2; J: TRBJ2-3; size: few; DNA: TGTGCCAGCAGCTTAGATCCGGGACTAGCGGGAGGGGCAGATACGCAGTATTTT; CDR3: CASSLDPGLAGGADTQYF
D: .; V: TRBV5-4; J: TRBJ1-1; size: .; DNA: TGTGCCAGCAGCTTGTCGGGCAGGGACACTGAAGCTTTCTTT; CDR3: CASSLSGRDTEAFF
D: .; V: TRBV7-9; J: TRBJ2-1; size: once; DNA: TGTGCCAGCAGCTTAGATCGCATCGGTTTTGGAGGGCAGTTCTTC; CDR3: CASSLDRIGFGGQFF
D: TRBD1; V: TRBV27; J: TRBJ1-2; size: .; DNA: TGTGCCAGCAGTTTATCCTCGGGACAGGGGGTTCGGTTTGGCTACACCTTC; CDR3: CASSLSSGQGVRFGYTF
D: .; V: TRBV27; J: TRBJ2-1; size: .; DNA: TGTGCCAGTTCCATCGCGACAGGTCGGGATGAGCAGTTCTTC; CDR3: CASSIATGRDEQFF
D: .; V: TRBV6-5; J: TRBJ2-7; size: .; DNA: TGTGCCAGCAGAACGGGAGTAGCGGCGGGGTACGAGCAGTACTTC; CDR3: CASRTGVAAGYEQYF
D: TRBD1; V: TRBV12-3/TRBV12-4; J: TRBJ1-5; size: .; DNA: TGTGCCAGCAGTTTCCAGGGGGATCAGCCCCAGCATTTT; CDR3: CASSFQGDQPQHF